This T cell receptor (beta chain) is from a study of T cells expressing NK-cell markers. Study at large: Among eight sequenced donors, seven carried HCMV seropositivity while one was seronegative. Overall study results and limits: Topping the CD3+CD56-NKG2C+ fraction as well were these clonotypes, in a handful of donors.

The authors generated TCR beta cDNA through 5'RACE template switching with UMIs. TCRdb re-called the 5' RACE reads; every CDR3 protein appears as one record, without DNA. The sample shows about 550,000 distinct CDR3 sequences, and 3.5% to 4.5% sits with its ten largest clones. On this clonotype itself: Its antigen is as yet unknown.

The CDR3 has 14 amino acids. Per the germline V gene, CDR1 is MDHEN and CDR2 is SYDVKM. This clonotype originated in a man aged 18 to 29 in good health. The chain uses TRBV28 and TRBJ2-7; TCRdb gives TRBD1 as the D gene, but with no DNA this cannot be confirmed. The sample taken for sequencing was blood T cells: a sorted CD56 or NKG2C T cell subset, CD4+ or CD8+ T cells, or bulk PBMC T cells (not recorded which). The CDR3 reads CASRAGGATGEQYF.